These T cell receptor beta chains were read from a single sample in a study of control samples from healthy donors and cancer patients. The table came from immunoSEQ multiplex PCR; TCRdb's copy has only in-frame clones and leaves some out. The sample shows 100,000 to 150,000 clones, 93% of them seen only once. Material: PBMCs. The source of these receptors is a man aged 45-65 years with head and neck cancer. The CDR3 runs from the conserved cysteine through the conserved F or W. Each record gives: J gene, D gene, V gene, clone size, CDR3 DNA, CDR3 protein. The D gene is left open where the match is weak. Size values are once, few and many counts, or a class for expanded clones, and some rows have none.

TRBJ1-6	TRBD1	TRBV3-1/TRBV3-2	NA	TGTGCCAGCAGCCAGGGGACAGGAGGATCCTATAATTCACCCCTCCACTTT	CASSQGTGGSYNSPLHF
TRBJ1-1	NA	TRBV5-1	NA	TGCGCCAGCAGCACTACCGGGTCCGCGGACACTGAAGCTTTCTTT	CASSTTGSADTEAFF
TRBJ1-1	NA	TRBV10-3	NA	TGTGCCATCAGTGAGTCGGCACGGACACTGAACACTGAAGCTTTCTTT	CAISESARTLNTEAFF
TRBJ1-1	NA	TRBV4-2	NA	TGTGCCAGCAGCCAACAACACACCCGGGTAGGAGGGACTGAAGCTTTCTTT	CASSQQHTRVGGTEAFF
TRBJ2-7	NA	TRBV5-1	NA	TGCGCCAGCAGCTTGGAGGGTCTGGGCAGAGCATCCTACGAGCAGTACTTC	CASSLEGLGRASYEQYF
TRBJ2-4	NA	TRBV7-2	NA	TGTGCCAGCAGCCAGAGATACAGGGCCCTCGGAGCCAAAAACATTCAGTACTTC	CASSQRYRALGAKNIQYF
TRBJ1-1	NA	TRBV7-3	NA	TGTGCCAGCAGCTTATCAGGGACTGATTCCGCTGAAGCTTTCTTT	CASSLSGTDSAEAFF
TRBJ1-3	NA	TRBV2	NA	TGTGCCAGCAGTGATGAGGGTACATCTGGAAACACCATATATTTT	CASSDEGTSGNTIYF
TRBJ1-2	TRBD1	TRBV3-1/TRBV3-2	NA	TGTGCCAGCAGCCAAGATTCAAAAGGGGGCGGCGGCTACACCTTC	CASSQDSKGGGGYTF
TRBJ2-5	TRBD1	TRBV7-8	NA	TGTGCCAGCAGCTTAGCCTGGACAGGTCAAGAGACCCAGTACTTC	CASSLAWTGQETQYF
TRBJ2-7	NA	TRBV11-2	NA	TGTGCCAGCAGCTTAGCCGACCTAAGCCGGCAGTACTTC	CASSLADLSRQYF
TRBJ2-5	TRBD2	TRBV11-2	NA	TGTGCCAGCAGCTTAGCGGGGGGGGAGACCCAGTACTTC	CASSLAGGETQYF
TRBJ1-2	NA	TRBV30	NA	TGTGCCTGGGGTCGACTGACTTCAAACTATGGCTACACCTTC	CAWGRLTSNYGYTF
TRBJ2-1	NA	TRBV10-1	NA	TGCGCCAGCAGTGGGCAGCTTGGCTACAATGAGCAGTTCTTC	CASSGQLGYNEQFF
TRBJ2-5	NA	TRBV5-1	NA	TGCGCCAGCAGCGGAACAGGGCGGGGTGGAGGGGGAGAGACCCAGTACTTC	CASSGTGRGGGGETQYF
TRBJ2-2	NA	TRBV7-9	NA	TGTGCCAGCAGCTTAGCGCGAGGGAACACCGGGGAGCTGTTTTTT	CASSLARGNTGELFF
TRBJ1-3	NA	TRBV7-9	NA	TGTGCCAGCAGGGAGGGACTGTCCTCTGGAAACACCATATATTTT	CASREGLSSGNTIYF
TRBJ2-7	NA	TRBV30	NA	TGTGCCTGGAGTGTACAGTCAGCCTACGAGCAGTACTTC	CAWSVQSAYEQYF
TRBJ2-3	TRBD2	TRBV9	NA	TGTGCCAGCACCCCCCCCGGGCTAGCGGGGGGGTGGACAGATACGCAGTATTTT	CASTPPGLAGGWTDTQYF
TRBJ2-3	NA	TRBV28	NA	TGTGCCAGCAGTTGGGACCGTGGCACAGATACGCAGTATTTT	CASSWDRGTDTQYF
TRBJ1-3	TRBD1	TRBV7-2	NA	TGTGCCAGCAGCTACCGACAGGGTGGGAACACCATATATTTT	CASSYRQGGNTIYF
TRBJ2-7	TRBD1	TRBV2	NA	TGTGCCAGCAGGGACAGGGGTGCCGAGCAGTACTTC	CASRDRGAEQYF
TRBJ1-1	TRBD1	TRBV6-6	NA	TGTGCCAGCAGTCGGACAGGGGGCACTGAAGCTTTCTTT	CASSRTGGTEAFF
TRBJ1-4	NA	TRBV7-9	once	TGTGCCAGCAGCTTAAGCTACGGGAATGAAAAACTGTTTTTT	CASSLSYGNEKLFF
TRBJ2-2	TRBD2	TRBV5-1	NA	TGCGCCAGCAGCCCGAGAAGGTCTAGCGGGGGGATCGCCGGGGAGCTGTTTTTT	CASSPRRSSGGIAGELFF
TRBJ2-1	TRBD2	TRBV7-9	NA	TGTGCCAGCACCCGTAGCGGGGGGGCCAATGAGCAGTTCTTC	CASTRSGGANEQFF